Each of the 10 T cell receptor beta chains below was sequenced from the same sample in a study of CXCR3-negative and CXCR3-positive naive CD8 T cells. TRB cDNA libraries were made by UMI-labeled 5' RACE. TCRdb re-called the 5' RACE reads; every CDR3 protein appears as one record, without DNA. The sample has more than 40,000 distinct CDR3 sequences. Input material: naive CXCR3- CD8+ T cells from blood. Regarding subset: CD45RO-CCR7+CD27+CD95- naive CD8+ T cells lacking CXCR3 (TNR3-). Receptors originate from a human donor in good health. Some clones in this sample may be carry-over from other donors' samples.

The rearrangement uses TRBV12-5 and TRBJ2-1; TCRdb returns TRBD2, unconfirmable since there is no DNA. Germline-derived CDR1 and CDR2 are LGHNT and FRNRAP. This CDR3 contains 17 residues. CDR3 in amino acids: CASGSDPFSGGANEQFF. The full variable domain, its missing parts supplied by reference TRBV12-5 and TRBJ2-1, is DARVTQTPRHKVTEMGQEVTMRCQPILGHNTVFWYRQTMMQGLELLAYFRNRAPLDDSGMPKDRFSAEMPDATLATLKIQPSEPRDSAVYFCASGSDPFSGGANEQFFGPGTRLTVL.

This clonotype is classed as medium-sized by frequency. The V and J genes are TRBV25-1 and TRBJ2-1; TCRdb's assignment of TRBD1 cannot be checked, as there is no DNA. Germline V CDR1 and CDR2: MGHDK, SYGVNS. This CDR3 has 13 amino acids. The CDR3 loop reads CASSSGTHNEQFF.

The chain has TRBV9 and TRBJ2-3; TCRdb indicates TRBD2, and absent DNA this call remains unverified. CDR1 and CDR2 from the germline V gene are SGDLS and YYNGEE. The CDR3 sequence is 16 residues long. CDR3 residues: CASSVGSGVRTDTQYF. The whole variable domain, remainder taken from reference TRBV9 and TRBJ2-3, is DSGVTQTPKHLITATGQRVTLRCSPRSGDLSVYWYQQSLDQGLQFLIQYYNGEERAKGNILERFSAQQFPDLHSELNLSSLELGDSALYFCASSVGSGVRTDTQYFGPGTRLTVL.

The chain uses TRBV14 and TRBJ2-7; TCRdb selects TRBD1, and the lack of DNA leaves this call unchecked. The V gene's germline CDR1 is SGHDN and CDR2 FVKESK. This CDR3 region has 13 residues. The CDR3 protein is CASSPPDRYEQYF.

The chain has TRBV6-6 and TRBJ2-1; TCRdb's D call of TRBD2 is untestable without DNA. The germline gives CDR1 MNHNY, CDR2 SVGAGI (reference sequence). This CDR3 has 16 amino acids. The chain's CDR3 is CASSATTPYTYNEQFF.

The rearrangement links TRBV7-2 to TRBJ2-7; the TRBD2 assignment by TCRdb is unverifiable without DNA. There are 14 residues in the CDR3. Germline V CDR1 and CDR2: SGHTA, FQGNSA. CDR3 sequence reads: CASSLGGGPYEQYF.

The J gene is TRBJ2-7, the V gene TRBV20-1. The V gene's germline CDR1 is DFQATT and CDR2 SNEGSKA (reference sequence). This CDR3 comprises 13 residues. The CDR3 reads CSARQMDRYEQYF.

This clonotype shows up as medium-sized (0.01 to 0.1%) by frequency. This chain connects TRBV4-1 to TRBJ2-7; TCRdb lists TRBD2, though no DNA is available to test this call. CDR1 is MGHRA, CDR2 YSYEKL, per germline. This CDR3 spans 13 amino acids. CDR3 amino acids: CASSHAGNYEQYF.

The chain employs TRBV28 and TRBJ2-2; TCRdb's D call of TRBD1 is untestable without DNA. Germline V gene data show CDR1 as MDHEN and CDR2 as SYDVKM. The CDR3 sequence is 15 residues long. The CDR3 loop reads CASSFPTGDTGELFF.

The J gene is TRBJ1-2, the V gene TRBV12-3 or TRBV12-4; as DNA is missing, the TRBD1 call by TCRdb cannot be tested. The length of the CDR3 is 15 residues. CDR3 protein: CASSFFGQGNYGYTF.